This TCR beta chain was observed in a study of blood T cell repertoires in COVID-19. For the study at large: Some COVID-19 samples were acute and others convalescent; all came from the United States, Italy and Spain.

Per the study methods: Amplification from reference gene primers served as the basis for estimated nucleated cell counts. Method: immunoSEQ multiplex PCR; TCRdb's copy keeps in-frame clones and lacks some. The V and J calls and clone size come from that table; D and trimming were worked out from the DNA. The table includes approximately 37,000 clones, 91% detected once. The CDR3 runs to 16 residues. Germline CDR1 LGHNA, CDR2 YSLEER. J lost 2 bases, V lost 4 bases, and 3 bases had no gene match. This sequence originates from a woman of 80 years or more with acute or convalescent COVID-19. The sample comprised peripheral blood. The chain has TRBV4-3 and TRBJ2-5, with 14 bases aligning to TRBD2. The CDR3 spells CASSPRTSGGQETQYF. The CDR3 DNA reads as TGCGCCAGCAGCCCAAGGACTAGCGGGGGGCAAGAGACCCAGTACTTC.